The rows below give T cell receptor beta chains drawn from one sample of a study of shared clonotypes between healthy human individuals. Method: immunoSEQ multiplex PCR; TCRdb's copy keeps in-frame clones and lacks some. The sample lists nearly 750,000 clones, around 77% occurring once. Material: memory CD4+ T cells sorted from blood. All receptors derive from a woman between 25 and 40 years old in good health. The CDR3 runs from the conserved cysteine through the conserved F or W. A D gene is named only where the DNA matches it firmly. A clone size is listed for some rows: how often the clone was seen (once, few, many), or a class if it is expanded.

V	J	size	D	CDR3	DNA
TRBV11-2	TRBJ2-5	once	.	CASSAPSNAEETQYF	TGTGCCAGCAGCGCCCCCTCCAATGCGGAAGAGACCCAGTACTTC
TRBV11-1	TRBJ2-1	.	TRBD2	CASWDGASGANEQFF	TGTGCCAGCTGGGATGGGGCTAGCGGAGCGAATGAGCAGTTCTTC
TRBV4-1	TRBJ2-1	few	TRBD1	CASSQARGTGSYNEQFF	TGCGCCAGCAGCCAAGCCCGGGGGACAGGCTCCTACAATGAGCAGTTCTTC
TRBV11-2	TRBJ2-2	.	.	CASSFPGQNTGELFF	TGTGCCAGCAGCTTCCCCGGACAGAACACCGGGGAGCTGTTTTTT
TRBV2	TRBJ2-7	.	TRBD1	CASRDPTGGIHEQYF	TGTGCCAGCAGGGATCCGACAGGGGGTATTCACGAGCAGTACTTC
TRBV6-1	TRBJ1-5	.	TRBD1	CASSAQPTGGDQPQHF	TGTGCCAGCAGTGCTCAGCCGACAGGGGGGGATCAGCCCCAGCATTTT
TRBV28	TRBJ2-3	.	.	CASSFAGRGVTQYF	TGTGCCAGCAGTTTTGCGGGTCGGGGCGTTACGCAGTATTTT
TRBV5-1	TRBJ1-2	.	.	CASSSTANYGYTF	TGCGCCAGCAGCTCGACAGCAAACTATGGCTACACCTTC
TRBV19	TRBJ2-6	.	.	CASSIYPIPTETNRGANVLTF	TGTGCCAGTAGTATATACCCCATCCCAACCGAGACAAATCGGGGGGCCAACGTCCTGACTTTC
TRBV28	TRBJ2-5	.	TRBD2	CASSTGGQETQYF	TGTGCCAGTTCTACGGGGGGGCAAGAGACCCAGTACTTC
TRBV11-2	TRBJ2-2	.	TRBD2	CASSQAGLSTGELFF	TGTGCCAGCAGCCAAGCGGGACTATCCACCGGGGAGCTGTTTTTT
TRBV7-9	TRBJ2-1	.	.	CASSLGSGNNEQFF	TGTGCCAGCAGCTTGGGTAGCGGAAACAATGAGCAGTTCTTC
TRBV28	TRBJ2-7	.	.	CASTEPGTSYEQYF	TGTGCCAGCACCGAGCCCGGGACCAGCTACGAGCAGTACTTC
TRBV10-3	TRBJ1-1	.	.	CATTGIQNTEAFF	TGTGCCACCACAGGGATTCAGAACACTGAAGCTTTCTTT
TRBV13	TRBJ2-3	.	.	CASSLVTGLGTQYF	TGTGCCAGCAGCTTAGTCACAGGGTTAGGTACGCAGTATTTT
TRBV25-1	TRBJ1-4	.	.	CATTLSGTNEKLFF	TGTGCCACCACATTGTCGGGGACTAATGAAAAACTGTTTTTT
TRBV18	TRBJ2-2	few	.	CASSPPTGGNTGELFF	TGTGCCAGCTCACCACCGACAGGAGGGAACACCGGGGAGCTGTTTTTT
TRBV7-8	TRBJ2-7	.	.	CASSLGSPYEQYF	TGTGCCAGCAGCTTAGGATCTCCCTACGAGCAGTACTTC
TRBV10-1	TRBJ2-3	.	.	CASGRGDTQYF	TGCGCCAGCGGCAGAGGCGATACGCAGTATTTT
TRBV28	TRBJ1-5	.	TRBD1	CASTTGEPYSNQPQHF	TGTGCCAGCACGACAGGGGAACCCTATAGCAATCAGCCCCAGCATTTT
TRBV10-1	TRBJ2-3	.	TRBD1	CASSTGQGTDTQYF	TGCGCCAGCAGTACCGGACAGGGGACAGATACGCAGTATTTT
TRBV5-8	TRBJ2-1	.	.	CASSLAGLKQFF	TGTGCCAGCAGCTTGGCGGGACTGAAGCAGTTCTTC
TRBV25-1	TRBJ2-7	.	.	CASRGIGDGAYEQYF	TGTGCCAGCAGGGGAATAGGGGACGGGGCCTACGAGCAGTACTTC
TRBV6-1	TRBJ1-1	.	.	CASRLTEMNTEAFF	TGTGCCAGCAGATTAACTGAGATGAACACTGAAGCTTTCTTT
TRBV6-1	TRBJ2-1	many	.	CASILMGGGNEQFF	TGTGCCAGCATACTAATGGGAGGGGGGAATGAGCAGTTCTTC
TRBV25-1	TRBJ2-4	.	.	CASSEPGKNIQYF	TGTGCCAGCAGTGAACCCGGAAAAAACATTCAGTACTTC
TRBV11-2	TRBJ1-2	.	.	CASSPTTAPGQQNYGYTF	TGTGCCAGCAGTCCCACAACCGCTCCGGGACAACAAAACTATGGCTACACCTTC
TRBV4-1	TRBJ1-4	.	.	CASSQVQVAGNEKLFF	TGCGCCAGCAGCCAAGTACAGGTAGCAGGTAATGAAAAACTGTTTTTT
TRBV11-2	TRBJ2-2	once	TRBD2	CASSLERGGGELFF	TGTGCCAGCAGCTTAGAACGCGGGGGCGGGGAGCTGTTTTTT
TRBV28	TRBJ2-7	.	TRBD1	CASSQTDRVREQYF	TGTGCCAGCAGTCAGACGGACAGGGTTAGAGAGCAGTACTTC
TRBV27	TRBJ2-2	.	TRBD1	CASRTGGHTGELFF	TGTGCCAGCAGAACAGGGGGCCACACCGGGGAGCTGTTTTTT
TRBV27	TRBJ2-3	.	.	CASKEAGRTDTQYF	TGTGCCAGCAAGGAGGCAGGCCGCACAGATACGCAGTATTTT
TRBV7-9	TRBJ2-2	.	.	CASSFMGGTGELFF	TGTGCCAGCAGCTTCATGGGTGGCACCGGGGAGCTGTTTTTT
TRBV19	TRBJ2-2	.	TRBD2	CASMGSGRSGTGELFF	TGTGCCAGTATGGGTAGCGGGAGGTCTGGCACCGGGGAGCTGTTTTTT
TRBV10-3	TRBJ2-1	.	TRBD2	CATSKTSGRINEQFF	TGTGCCACTTCAAAGACTAGCGGGAGAATCAATGAGCAGTTCTTC
TRBV5-1	TRBJ1-5	.	.	CASSRTGSQPQHF	TGCGCCAGCAGTAGAACAGGGAGTCAGCCCCAGCATTTT
TRBV2	TRBJ1-1	.	.	CASNLGQRNTEAFF	TGTGCCAGCAACCTAGGACAGAGGAACACTGAAGCTTTCTTT
TRBV14	TRBJ2-1	.	TRBD2	CASSPGLAGISFF	TGTGCCAGCAGCCCGGGACTAGCGGGAATTTCGTTCTTC
TRBV11-1	TRBJ2-7	.	.	CASSLRPQSTTYEQYF	TGTGCCAGCAGTCTCCGGCCTCAATCCACCACCTACGAGCAGTACTTC
TRBV5-1	TRBJ1-2	.	TRBD1	CASSLGDRDWGGYTF	TGCGCCAGCAGCTTGGGGGACAGGGATTGGGGAGGCTACACCTTC
TRBV5-1	TRBJ2-1	.	TRBD2	CASSFSSGSYNEQFF	TGCGCCAGCAGCTTTAGCAGCGGGAGTTACAATGAGCAGTTCTTC
TRBV30	TRBJ1-4	.	.	CAWSEADANEKLFF	TGTGCCTGGAGTGAGGCGGATGCTAATGAAAAACTGTTTTTT